These 13 T cell receptor beta chains originate from one sample sequenced in a study of cytomegalovirus exposure and HLA in healthy donors. Amplification used 60 Vbeta primers and 13 Jbeta primers. Sequencing was performed with immunoSEQ multiplex PCR; in TCRdb, only in-frame clones are kept and a portion is missing. Here the sample spans roughly 200,000 clones, roughly 78% being singletons. Sequenced: PBMCs. These receptors all stem from a boy younger than 18 in good health and CMV-seronegative.

The J gene is TRBJ2-7, the V gene TRBV2; 9 nucleotides agree with TRBD1. The V and J ends lost 6 bases and 5 bases, in that order; junction bases with no gene match: 11. Germline loops: CDR1 SNHLY, CDR2 FYNNEI. This CDR3 region has 15 residues. CDR3 region: CASSEDRGPHNEQYF. Written as DNA, the CDR3 is TGTGCCAGCAGCGAGGACAGGGGACCCCACAACGAGCAGTACTTC.

This rearrangement joins TRBV7-9 to TRBJ2-7; 9 positions agree with TRBD2. With 5 bases clipped from V and 2 bases from J, the junction kept 7 bases outside the gene matches. From germline, CDR1 is SEHNR and CDR2 FQNEAQ (reference sequence). This CDR3 is 15 amino acids long. In DNA, the CDR3 is TGTGCCAGCAGCGTACTAGCGGGCGCTACCTACGAGCAGTACTTC. Its protein is CASSVLAGATYEQYF.

The chain couples TRBV5-5 to TRBJ1-4; possibly TRBD1 for D (5 bases). CDR3 length: 13 amino acids. CDR1 is SGHKS and CDR2 is YYEKEE in the germline V gene (reference sequence). The ends were cut back, 0 bases at V and 8 bases at J, with 8 bases in the middle. This CDR3 is CASSLGGREKLFF. CDR3 DNA: TGTGCCAGCAGCTTGGGGGGCAGAGAAAAACTGTTTTTT.

The chain links TRBV4-2 to TRBJ2-1; perhaps TRBD1 as D (6 bases). The CDR3 loop spans 17 amino acids. Germline V gene lookup returns CDR1 LGHNA and CDR2 YNFKEQ. V was trimmed by 4 bases and J by 9 bases, leaving 25 bases between them. The CDR3 DNA sequence: TGTGCCAGCAGCCCCCTTATCCAGGGGCAAAAAAGGGCTGAGCAGTTCTTC. This gives the protein CASSPLIQGQKRAEQFF.

In its sample, this clone was seen a few times. The genes are TRBV4-3 and TRBJ1-2; D is ambiguous. CDR1 is LGHNA, CDR2 YSLEER, per germline. V was pared by 0 bases and J by 7 bases, with 12 bases between. This CDR3 contains 14 residues. The CDR3 loop is CASSQEDGGFGYTF. CDR3 nucleotide sequence: TGCGCCAGCAGCCAAGAAGACGGCGGCTTTGGCTACACCTTC.

This sequence joins TRBV6-5 and TRBJ2-7, with 9 bases lining up with TRBD1. The trim removed 5 bases at V and 3 bases at J, leaving 8 bases unmatched. This CDR3 has 15 residues. Germline values: CDR1 MNHEY, CDR2 SVGAGI. CDR3 bases: TGTGCCAGCAGTCGCCCGGGACAGGGTCACTACGAGCAGTACTTC. Translation gives CASSRPGQGHYEQYF.

This clone was picked up one time. The chain links TRBV30 to TRBJ1-2, with D possibly being TRBD1 (6 bases). The V end lost 7 bases, the J end lost 0 bases, and 21 bases lay between the germline ends. The germline V gene encodes CDR1 GTSNPN and CDR2 SVGIG (reference sequence). This CDR3 has 16 residues. CDR3 in DNA: TGTGCCTCTCTCAGGGGAGCAGGACTAGCTAACTATGGCTACACCTTC. It yields the protein CASLRGAGLANYGYTF.

The chain joins TRBV11-2 to TRBJ1-1; 7 bases fit TRBD1. V lost 7 bases to trimming and J lost 5 bases; unmatched junction nucleotides: 7. The CDR3 is made up of 13 amino acids. Germline values: CDR1 SGHAT, CDR2 FQNNGV. CDR3 loop: CASIRQGYTEAFF. In DNA, the CDR3 is TGTGCCAGCATCCGACAGGGATATACTGAAGCTTTCTTT.

The chain carries TRBV7-9 and TRBJ1-2; possible D gene TRBD1, 6 bases. V was shortened by 4 bases and J by 8 bases, with 14 bases between the two germline ends. CDR1 is SEHNR, CDR2 FQNEAQ, per germline (reference sequence). This CDR3 has 13 amino acids. CDR3 in amino acids: CASSSGQPWGYTF. CDR3 nucleotides: TGTGCCAGCAGCTCCGGACAGCCCTGGGGCTACACCTTC.

This chain joins TRBV2 and TRBJ2-1; TRBD2 agrees at 9 bases. Germline V lookup: CDR1 SNHLY, CDR2 FYNNEI. Unmatched junction bases numbered 4, after V lost 0 bases and J lost 7 bases. This CDR3 has 15 residues. In DNA, the CDR3 is TGTGCCAGCAGTGAAGCGCCAGCGGGGGGAAATGAGCAGTTCTTC. Translating it yields CASSEAPAGGNEQFF. The full variable domain, completed using reference TRBV2 and TRBJ2-1, is EPEVTQTPSHQVTQMGQEVILRCVPISNHLYFYWYRQILGQKVEFLVSFYNNEISEKSEIFDDQFSVERPDGSNFTLKIRSTKLEDSAMYFCASSEAPAGGNEQFFGPGTRLTVL.

The J gene is TRBJ1-2, the V gene TRBV11-1, with 9 positions matching TRBD1. Trimming removed 3 bases from V and 8 bases from J; junction bases left unmatched: 1. The CDR3 is 12 amino acids. CDR1 and CDR2 from the germline V gene are SGHAT and FQDESV (reference sequence). CDR3 region: CASSLTGGGYTF. The DNA of the CDR3 is TGTGCCAGCAGCTTGACAGGGGGAGGCTACACCTTC.

A few counts support this clone. The rearrangement uses TRBV21-1 and TRBJ2-5; TRBD1, as called in the table, went unchecked against the DNA. TRBV21-1 constitutes a pseudogene. This CDR3 is built from 17 residues. CDR3 sequence reads: CASSKNLQGTNSETQYF. CDR3 sequence (DNA): TGTGCCAGCAGCAAAAATCTTCAGGGGACGAATTCAGAGACCCAGTACTTC.

This clone showed up just a few times. The chain recombines TRBV19 with TRBJ1-5, with TRBD1 matching over 7 bases. CDR1 LNHDA and CDR2 SQIVND come from the germline V gene (reference sequence). V dropped 10 bases and J dropped 6; count of bases not matched to a gene: 15. This CDR3 is built from 15 residues. The CDR3 DNA sequence: TGTGCCACCTCGGCAGGGGGGCTACGAAGTCAGCCCCAGCATTTT. This encodes CATSAGGLRSQPQHF.